Listed here is a single TCR beta chain. The V segment lost 6 bases and the J segment 2 bases; nucleotides outside the gene matches: 3. The germline CDR1 and CDR2 sequences are SGHAT and FQDESV (reference sequence). This CDR3 spans 14 amino acids. The sample comes from a study of blood T cell repertoires in COVID-19. Study-wide context: Collection of acute and convalescent COVID-19 samples took place in the United States, Italy and Spain. Sources were T cells, B-cell-depleted T cells, or PBMCs; the material itself was cDNA or gDNA.

In the authors' workflow: Reference gene primer amplification gave nucleated cell count estimates. Some clones are missing from TCRdb's copy, which holds only in-frame ones; the method was immunoSEQ multiplex PCR. The V and J calls and clone size are taken from that table; D and trimming were inferred from the DNA. The sample has approximately 300,000 clones; 85% to 90% are singletons. This TCR was recovered from a woman in her twenties or thirties with COVID-19, enrolled during active disease. Material: peripheral blood. This chain joins TRBV11-1 and TRBJ2-1, with 8 bases aligning to TRBD2. Here the CDR3 DNA reads TGTGCCAGCAGTACTAGCGGAACCTACAATGAGCAGTTCTTC. Its protein product is CASSTSGTYNEQFF.